This TCR beta chain derives from a study of blood T cell repertoires in COVID-19. Whole-study context: Acute-phase and convalescent COVID-19 samples originated in the United States, Italy and Spain. Sources were T cells, B-cell-depleted T cells, or PBMCs; the material itself was cDNA or gDNA.

The CDR3 length is 14 residues. Germline values: CDR1 LNHDA, CDR2 SQIVND (reference sequence). V was shortened by 5 bases and J by 8 bases, with 18 bases between the two germline ends. In the original analysis: Reference gene primer amplification in the assay estimated nucleated cell counts. Sequencing was performed with immunoSEQ multiplex PCR; in TCRdb, only in-frame clones are kept and a portion is missing. Clonal size and the V and J genes are those of that table, whereas D and trimming came from the DNA. The data contain 25,000 to 35,000 clones, roughly four fifths of them seen just once; the ten biggest clones take up around 25%.

The chain uses TRBV19 and TRBJ1-1; perhaps TRBD1 as D (5 bases). The sequenced sample was peripheral blood. The clonotype was recovered from a man between 65 and 85 years old with active COVID-19. The chain's CDR3 is CASSPDRILGEAFF. The CDR3, as DNA: TGTGCCAGTAGTCCCGACAGAATCCTCGGGGAAGCTTTCTTT. The full variable domain, with the rest looked up from reference TRBV19 and TRBJ1-1, is DGGITQSPKYLFRKEGQNVTLSCEQNLNHDAMYWYRQDPGQGLRLIYYSQIVNDFQKGDIAEGYSVSREKKESFPLTVTSAQKNPTAFYLCASSPDRILGEAFFGQGTRLTVV.